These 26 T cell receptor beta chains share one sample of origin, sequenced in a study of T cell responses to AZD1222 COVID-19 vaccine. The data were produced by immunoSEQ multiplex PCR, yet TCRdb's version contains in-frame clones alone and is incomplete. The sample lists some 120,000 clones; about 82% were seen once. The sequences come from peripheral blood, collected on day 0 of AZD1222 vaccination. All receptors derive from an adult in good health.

CDR3 sequence: CASRDRDNTEAFF. The CDR3 DNA follows: TGTGCCAGCAGAGACAGGGATAACACTGAAGCTTTCTTT. The rearrangement joins TRBV2 to TRBJ1-1; 7 bases are a match to TRBD1. V lost 6 bases and J lost 2; bases outside the gene matches: 3. CDR3 size: 13 residues. Germline V gene lookup returns CDR1 SNHLY and CDR2 FYNNEI.

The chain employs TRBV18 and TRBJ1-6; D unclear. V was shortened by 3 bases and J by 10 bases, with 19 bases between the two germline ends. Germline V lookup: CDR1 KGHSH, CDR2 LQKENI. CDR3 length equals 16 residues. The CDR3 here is CASSPIGPPRYSPLHF. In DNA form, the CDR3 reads TGTGCCAGCTCACCGATCGGACCTCCCCGGTACTCACCCCTCCACTTT.

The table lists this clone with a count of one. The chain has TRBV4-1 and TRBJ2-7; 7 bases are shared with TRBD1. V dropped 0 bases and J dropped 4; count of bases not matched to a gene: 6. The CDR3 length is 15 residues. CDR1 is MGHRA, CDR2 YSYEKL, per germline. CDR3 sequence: CASSQDLTGSYEQYF. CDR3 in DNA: TGCGCCAGCAGCCAAGACTTGACAGGGTCTTACGAGCAGTACTTC.

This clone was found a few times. The CDR3 sequence is CASSLKGNNEQYF. Here the CDR3 DNA reads TGCGCCAGCAGCTTGAAGGGAAACAACGAGCAGTACTTC. V is TRBV5-1 and J is TRBJ2-7; D remains unclear. This CDR3 comprises 13 residues. Germline loops: CDR1 SGHRS, CDR2 YFSETQ. With 1 base removed from V and 5 bases from J, the gap between germline ends came to 10 bases.

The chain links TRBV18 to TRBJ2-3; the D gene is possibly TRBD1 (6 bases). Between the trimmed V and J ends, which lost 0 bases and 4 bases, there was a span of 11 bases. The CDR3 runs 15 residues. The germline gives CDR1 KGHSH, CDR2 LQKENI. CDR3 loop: CASSPPIQGPDTQYF. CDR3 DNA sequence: TGTGCCAGCTCACCACCCATCCAGGGGCCAGATACGCAGTATTTT.

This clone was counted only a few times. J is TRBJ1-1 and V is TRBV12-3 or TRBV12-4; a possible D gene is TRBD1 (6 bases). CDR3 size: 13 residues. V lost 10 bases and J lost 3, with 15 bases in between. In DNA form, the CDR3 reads TGTGCCACGCATAGGCAGGGGTACACTGAAGCTTTCTTT. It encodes CATHRQGYTEAFF.

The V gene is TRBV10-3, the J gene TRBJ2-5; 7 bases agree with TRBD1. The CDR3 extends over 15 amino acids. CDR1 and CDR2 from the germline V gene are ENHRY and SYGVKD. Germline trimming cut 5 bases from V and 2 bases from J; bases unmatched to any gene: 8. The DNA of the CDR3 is TGTGCCATCAGTACAGGACAGGCTCAACAAGAGACCCAGTACTTC. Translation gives CAISTGQAQQETQYF.

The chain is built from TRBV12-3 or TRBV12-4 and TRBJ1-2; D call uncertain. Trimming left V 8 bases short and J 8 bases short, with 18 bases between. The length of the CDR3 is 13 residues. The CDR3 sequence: CASFSWGKAGYTF. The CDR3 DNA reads TGTGCCAGCTTCTCATGGGGAAAAGCAGGCTACACCTTC.

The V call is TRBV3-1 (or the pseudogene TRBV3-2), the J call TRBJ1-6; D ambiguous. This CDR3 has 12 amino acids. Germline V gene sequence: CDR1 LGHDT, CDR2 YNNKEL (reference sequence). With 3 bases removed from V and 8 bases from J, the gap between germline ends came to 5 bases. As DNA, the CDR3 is TGTGCCAGCAGCCAGACGGATTCACCCCTCCACTTT. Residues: CASSQTDSPLHF.

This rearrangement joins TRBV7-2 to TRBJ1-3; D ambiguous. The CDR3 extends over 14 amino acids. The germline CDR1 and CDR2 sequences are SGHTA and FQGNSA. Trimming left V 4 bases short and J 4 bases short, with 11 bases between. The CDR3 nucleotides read TGTGCCAGCAGCTCAAGGGAGCCGGGAAACACCATATATTTT. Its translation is CASSSREPGNTIYF. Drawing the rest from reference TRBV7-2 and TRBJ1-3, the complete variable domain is GAGVSQSPSNKVTEKGKDVELRCDPISGHTALYWYRQSLGQGLEFLIYFQGNSAPDKSGLPSDRFSAERTGGSVSTLTIQRTQQEDSAVYLCASSSREPGNTIYFGEGSWLTVV.

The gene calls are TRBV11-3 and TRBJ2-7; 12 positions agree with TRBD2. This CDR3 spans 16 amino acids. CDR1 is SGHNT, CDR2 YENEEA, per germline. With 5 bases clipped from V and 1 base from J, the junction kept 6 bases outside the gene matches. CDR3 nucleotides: TGTGCCAGCAGCAAAAACGGACTAGCGGGATCCTACGAGCAGTACTTC. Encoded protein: CASSKNGLAGSYEQYF.

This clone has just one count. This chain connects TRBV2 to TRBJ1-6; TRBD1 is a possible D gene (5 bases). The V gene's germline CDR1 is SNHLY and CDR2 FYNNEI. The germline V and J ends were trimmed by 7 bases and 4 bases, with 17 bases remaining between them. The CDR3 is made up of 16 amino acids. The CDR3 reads CASISPGTAYNSPLHF. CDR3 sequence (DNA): TGTGCCAGCATATCTCCCGGGACTGCATATAATTCACCCCTCCACTTT.

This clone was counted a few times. The CDR3 loop is CAAGTGGFSPLHF. The CDR3 region has the DNA TGTGCCGCAGGGACAGGGGGTTTTTCACCCCTCCACTTT. This chain connects TRBV19 to TRBJ1-6; 11 bases fit TRBD1. This CDR3 is 13 amino acids long. Trimming cost V 11 bases and J 9 bases; bases outside gene matches: 6. Germline values: CDR1 LNHDA, CDR2 SQIVND (reference sequence).

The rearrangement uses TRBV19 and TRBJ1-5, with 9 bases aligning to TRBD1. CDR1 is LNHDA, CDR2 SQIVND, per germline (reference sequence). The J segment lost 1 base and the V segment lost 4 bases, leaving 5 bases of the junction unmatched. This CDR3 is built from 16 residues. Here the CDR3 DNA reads TGTGCCAGTAGTAGGACAGGGGCACGGAGCAATCAGCCCCAGCATTTT. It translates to CASSRTGARSNQPQHF.

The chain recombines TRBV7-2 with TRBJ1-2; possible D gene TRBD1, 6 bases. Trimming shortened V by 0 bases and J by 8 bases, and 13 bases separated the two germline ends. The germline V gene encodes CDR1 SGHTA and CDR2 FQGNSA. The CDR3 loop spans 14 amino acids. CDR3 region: CASSLAPGALGYTF. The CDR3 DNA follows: TGTGCCAGCAGCTTAGCGCCAGGGGCTTTGGGCTACACCTTC.

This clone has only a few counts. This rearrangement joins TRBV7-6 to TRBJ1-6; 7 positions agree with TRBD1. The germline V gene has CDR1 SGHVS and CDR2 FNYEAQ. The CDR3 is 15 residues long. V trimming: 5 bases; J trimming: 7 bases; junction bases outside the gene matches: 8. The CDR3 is CASSPVPGQNSPLHF. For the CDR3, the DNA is TGTGCCAGCAGCCCAGTCCCGGGACAGAATTCACCCCTCCACTTT.

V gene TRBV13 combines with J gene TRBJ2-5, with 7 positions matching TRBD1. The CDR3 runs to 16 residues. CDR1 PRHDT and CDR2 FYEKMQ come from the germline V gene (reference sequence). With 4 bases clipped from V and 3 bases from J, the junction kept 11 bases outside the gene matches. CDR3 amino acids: CASSSNRGPRKETQYF. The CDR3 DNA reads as TGTGCCAGCAGCTCAAACAGGGGCCCTCGAAAAGAGACCCAGTACTTC. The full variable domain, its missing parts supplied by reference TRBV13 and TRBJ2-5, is AAGVIQSPRHLIKEKRETATLKCYPIPRHDTVYWYQQGPGQDPQFLISFYEKMQSDKGSIPDRFSAQQFSDYHSELNMSSLELGDSALYFCASSSNRGPRKETQYFGPGTRLLVL.

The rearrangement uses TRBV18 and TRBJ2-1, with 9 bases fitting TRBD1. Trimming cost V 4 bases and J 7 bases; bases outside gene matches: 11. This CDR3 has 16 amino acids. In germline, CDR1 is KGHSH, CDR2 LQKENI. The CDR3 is CASSRLPGQGGNEQFF. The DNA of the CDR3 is TGTGCCAGCTCACGACTCCCGGGACAGGGTGGGAATGAGCAGTTCTTC.

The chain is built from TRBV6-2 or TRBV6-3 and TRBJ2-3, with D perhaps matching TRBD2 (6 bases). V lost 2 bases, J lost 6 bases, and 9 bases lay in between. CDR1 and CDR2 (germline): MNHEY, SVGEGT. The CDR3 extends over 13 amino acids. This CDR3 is CASSYPGLDTQYF. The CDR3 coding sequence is TGTGCCAGCAGTTACCCGGGACTTGATACGCAGTATTTT.

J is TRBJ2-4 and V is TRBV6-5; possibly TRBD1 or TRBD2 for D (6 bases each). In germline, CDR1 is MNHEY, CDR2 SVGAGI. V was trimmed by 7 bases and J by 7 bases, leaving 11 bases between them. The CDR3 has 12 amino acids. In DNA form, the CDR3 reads TGTGCCAGCACGGGGGCGGGGAACATTCAGTACTTC. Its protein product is CASTGAGNIQYF.

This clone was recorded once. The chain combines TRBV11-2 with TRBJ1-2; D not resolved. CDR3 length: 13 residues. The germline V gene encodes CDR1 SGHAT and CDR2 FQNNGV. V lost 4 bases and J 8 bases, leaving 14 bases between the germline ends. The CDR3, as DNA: TGTGCCAGCAGCTCCGGGTCTCGCCGGGGCTACACCTTC. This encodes CASSSGSRRGYTF. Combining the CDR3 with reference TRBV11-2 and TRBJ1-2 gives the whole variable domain EAGVAQSPRYKIIEKRQSVAFWCNPISGHATLYWYQQILGQGPKLLIQFQNNGVVDDSQLPKDRFSAERLKGVDSTLKIQPAKLEDSAVYLCASSSGSRRGYTFGSGTRLTVV.

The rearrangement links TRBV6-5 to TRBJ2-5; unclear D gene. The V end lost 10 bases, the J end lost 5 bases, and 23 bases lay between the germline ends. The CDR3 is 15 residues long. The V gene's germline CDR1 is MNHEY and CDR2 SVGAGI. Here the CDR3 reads CATQRTGTVSETQYF. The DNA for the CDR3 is TGTGCCACCCAGAGGACGGGTACCGTCTCCGAGACCCAGTACTTC.

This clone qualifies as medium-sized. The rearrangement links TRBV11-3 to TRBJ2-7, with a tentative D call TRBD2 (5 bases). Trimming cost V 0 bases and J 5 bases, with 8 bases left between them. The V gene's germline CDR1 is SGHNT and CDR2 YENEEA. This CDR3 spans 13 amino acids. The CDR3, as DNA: TGTGCCAGCAGCTTAGAGGGAGCCGACGAGCAGTACTTC. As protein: CASSLEGADEQYF.

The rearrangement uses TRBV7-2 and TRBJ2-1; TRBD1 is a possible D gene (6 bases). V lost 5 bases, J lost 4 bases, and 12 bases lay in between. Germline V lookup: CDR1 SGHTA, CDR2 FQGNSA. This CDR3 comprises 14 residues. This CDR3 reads CASSLVDSYNEQFF. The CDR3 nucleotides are TGTGCCAGCAGCCTGGTGGACAGTTACAATGAGCAGTTCTTC.

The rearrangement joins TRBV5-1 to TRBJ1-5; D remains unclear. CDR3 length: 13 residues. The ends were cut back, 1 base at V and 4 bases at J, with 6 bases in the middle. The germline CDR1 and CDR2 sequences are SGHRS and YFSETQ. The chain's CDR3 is CASSLWENQPQHF. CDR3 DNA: TGCGCCAGCAGCTTGTGGGAGAATCAGCCCCAGCATTTT.

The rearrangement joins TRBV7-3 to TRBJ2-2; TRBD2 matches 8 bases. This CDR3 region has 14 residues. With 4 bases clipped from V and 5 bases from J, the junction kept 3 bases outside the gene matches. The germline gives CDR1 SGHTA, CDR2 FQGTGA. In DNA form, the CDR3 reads TGTGCCAGCAGCTCAGCGGGGGCGACCGGGGAGCTGTTTTTT. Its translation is CASSSAGATGELFF.